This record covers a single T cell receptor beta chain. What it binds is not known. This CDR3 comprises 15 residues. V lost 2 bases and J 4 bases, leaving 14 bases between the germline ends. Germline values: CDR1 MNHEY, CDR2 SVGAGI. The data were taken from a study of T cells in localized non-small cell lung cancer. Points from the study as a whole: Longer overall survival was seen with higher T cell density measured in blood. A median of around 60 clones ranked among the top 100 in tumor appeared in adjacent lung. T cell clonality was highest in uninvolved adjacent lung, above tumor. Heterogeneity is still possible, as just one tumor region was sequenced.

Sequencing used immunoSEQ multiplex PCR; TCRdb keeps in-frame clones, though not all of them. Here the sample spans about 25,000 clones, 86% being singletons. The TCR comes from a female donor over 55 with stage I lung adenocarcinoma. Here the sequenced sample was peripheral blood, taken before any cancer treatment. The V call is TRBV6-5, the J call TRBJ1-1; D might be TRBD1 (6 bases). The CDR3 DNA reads TGTGCCAGCAGTTACAGTAATCAGGGGCTCACTGAAGCTTTCTTT. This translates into CASSYSNQGLTEAFF.